The 13 T cell receptor beta chains given below trace back to one sample, sequenced in a study of molecular identifiers for immune sequencing clone quantification. From the PCR reads, TCRdb called clonotypes with MiXCR, one entry per CDR3 protein. The data show 400,000 to 600,000 distinct CDR3 sequences, with about a quarter seen just once and 0.7% to 0.9% held by the top ten. The sample taken for sequencing was naive CD8+ T cells from blood, with Jurkat cell RNA spiked in. Subset defined: FACS-sorted CD8+CD4-CCR7+CD45RA+ naive T cells. These receptor sequences come from a human donor in good health. Some libraries in this study had Jurkat cell RNA spiked in.

The table lists this clonotype with a few counts. The chain joins TRBV20-1 to TRBJ2-5; D might be TRBD2 (6 bases). The germline CDR1 and CDR2 sequences are DFQATT and SNEGSKA (reference sequence). With 7 bases removed from V and 7 bases from J, the gap between germline ends came to 19 bases. This CDR3 region has 13 residues. The CDR3 nucleotides are TGCAGTGTCCGACTAGTGCCTGGGGGGACCCAGTACTTC. This sequence encodes CSVRLVPGGTQYF.

The rearrangement uses TRBV3-1 and TRBJ2-1; D might be TRBD1 or TRBD2, each matching 5 bases. Germline-derived CDR1 and CDR2 are LGHDT and YNNKEL (reference sequence). The CDR3 has 14 residues. The germline V and J ends were trimmed by 4 bases and 13 bases, with 20 bases remaining between them. The CDR3 sequence is CASSPETLAGYQFF. CDR3 bases: TGTGCCAGCAGCCCCGAAACGCTAGCAGGGTATCAGTTCTTC.

The genes are TRBV4-3 and TRBJ1-6; 7 nucleotides match TRBD1. V trimming: 0 bases; J trimming: 10 bases; junction bases outside the gene matches: 9. CDR3 size: 16 residues. Per the germline V gene, CDR1 is LGHNA and CDR2 is YSLEER. CDR3 DNA: TGCGCCAGCAGCCAAGAACGGACAGGACGTAACTCACCCCTCCACTTT. Translated: CASSQERTGRNSPLHF.

This chain uses TRBV30 with TRBJ2-7, with unresolved D. The CDR3 runs 13 residues. Trimming stripped 2 bases from V and 1 base from J, with 9 bases between. The germline V gene encodes CDR1 GTSNPN and CDR2 SVGIG (reference sequence). CDR3 in DNA: TGTGCCTGGAGTCCCCTTGAGTCCTACGAGCAGTACTTC. Protein: CAWSPLESYEQYF.

This clonotype was counted at least ten times. CDR3 sequence (DNA): TGTGCCAGCAGCTTGGGTCGGGGGCGATCCTACGAGCAGTACTTC. This encodes CASSLGRGRSYEQYF. The chain combines TRBV5-4 with TRBJ2-7, with D perhaps matching TRBD1 or TRBD2 (6 bases each). Germline values: CDR1 SGHNT, CDR2 YYREEE (reference sequence). The CDR3 is made up of 15 amino acids. The V end lost 0 bases, the J end lost 1 base, and 11 bases lay between the germline ends. The entire variable domain, with the rest obtained from reference TRBV5-4 and TRBJ2-7, is as follows: ETGVTQSPTHLIKTRGQQVTLRCSSQSGHNTVSWYQQALGQGPQFIFQYYREEENGRGNFPPRFSGLQFPNYSSELNVNALELDDSALYLCASSLGRGRSYEQYFGPGTRLTVT.

The chain joins TRBV6-2 or TRBV6-3 to TRBJ2-5; D gene unclear. The CDR3 is 14 residues long. Germline V gene sequence: CDR1 MNHEY, CDR2 SVGEGT. Trimming removed 2 bases at V and 3 bases at J, with 10 bases between. The CDR3 sequence is CASSYMVAKETQYF. The CDR3 nucleotides are TGTGCCAGCAGTTACATGGTAGCCAAAGAGACCCAGTACTTC.

With regard to this clonotype: A much larger clone is a single base away; this may be a read error. The chain uses TRBV4-3 and TRBJ2-3; 9 bases are shared with TRBD2. CDR1 is LGHNA, CDR2 YSLEER, per germline. There are 16 residues in the CDR3. For the CDR3, the DNA is TGCGTCAGCAGCCAAGATGCGGGAGGGCCCACAGATACGCAGTATTTT. Protein product: CVSSQDAGGPTDTQYF.

This clonotype has only a few counts. V is TRBV7-9 and J is TRBJ1-2; D unresolved. CDR1 and CDR2 (germline): SEHNR, FQNEAQ (reference sequence). The CDR3 sequence is 15 residues long. The V end lost 5 bases, the J end lost 2 bases, and 15 bases lay between the germline ends. As DNA, the CDR3 is TGTGCCAGCAGCGAATGGACTGGGGAAAACTATGGCTACACCTTC. Its protein is CASSEWTGENYGYTF. The full variable domain, with the rest looked up from reference TRBV7-9 and TRBJ1-2, is DTGVSQNPRHKITKRGQNVTFRCDPISEHNRLYWYRQTLGQGPEFLTYFQNEAQLEKSRLLSDRFSAERPKGSFSTLEIQRTEQGDSAMYLCASSEWTGENYGYTFGSGTRLTVV.

This clonotype was observed at least ten times. The genes are TRBV2 and TRBJ2-5; TRBD2 aligns across 8 bases. V was pared by 9 bases and J by 4 bases, with 10 bases of the junction left unmatched. Germline loops: CDR1 SNHLY, CDR2 FYNNEI. This CDR3 comprises 14 residues. CDR3 DNA sequence: TGTGCCAGACGAGCGGGAGCCAACGGAGAGACCCAGTACTTC. Its protein is CARRAGANGETQYF.

This clonotype has ten or more counts. V usage is TRBV7-2 and J usage is TRBJ2-1, with a weak D call TRBD2 (6 bases). The CDR3 has 15 residues. Between the trimmed V and J ends, which lost 4 bases and 6 bases, there was a span of 16 bases. Germline CDR1 is SGHTA and CDR2 is FQGNSA. CDR3 protein: CASSYETSLGNEQFF. In nucleotides, the CDR3 is TGTGCCAGCAGCTATGAGACTAGTTTAGGCAATGAGCAGTTCTTC.

A word on this clonotype: A much larger clone differs from this one at a single base, so this may be a read error. This CDR3 is missing its conserved last phenylalanine or tryptophan, likely due to a read error. The chain is built from TRBV5-3 and TRBJ1-1; TRBD1 is a possible D gene (6 bases). TRBV5-3 is sorted into the ORF group, with uncertain function. The CDR3 is made up of 15 amino acids. Written as DNA, the CDR3 is TGTGCCAGCAGCTTGGTTTCAGGGGAGGGCACTGAAGCTTTCCTT. Residues: CASSLVSGEGTEAFL.

At least ten counts were recorded for this clonotype. This chain links TRBV6-5 with TRBJ1-5, with 9 bases aligning to TRBD1. Per germline, CDR1 MNHEY and CDR2 SVGAGI. V dropped 5 bases and J dropped 7; count of bases not matched to a gene: 9. This CDR3 comprises 15 residues. CDR3 loop: CASSTRDRAGQPQHF. The CDR3 DNA follows: TGTGCCAGCAGTACCCGGGACAGGGCAGGGCAGCCCCAGCATTTT.

The rearrangement joins TRBV6-6 to TRBJ2-3, with D unresolved. Trimming pared 4 bases from V and 6 bases from J, leaving 14 bases between. The CDR3 totals 14 residues. CDR1 is MNHNY and CDR2 is SVGAGI in the germline V gene (reference sequence). The DNA for the CDR3 is TGTGCCAGCAGTTCGTCCTCCCTGCGGGATACGCAGTATTTT. Translated: CASSSSSLRDTQYF.